The clone carrying this T cell receptor beta chain was picked up a small number of times. As yet, its antigen is unknown. This entry is derived from a study of T-cell memory formation after mild COVID-19. Study background: Each donor largely had its own TCR clusters. General study findings and limits: The main location of contracting CD4+ clones was CM and EM, and that of contracting CD8+ clones was EMRA. Second-wave clones peaking on day 37 lacked confirmed SARS-CoV-2 specificity. Some responding clones appeared in pre-infection memory, suggesting cross-reactive memory joined.

V lost 4 bases, J lost 0 bases, and 27 bases lay in between. The CDR3 extends over 20 amino acids. Germline-derived CDR1 and CDR2 are KGHSH and LQKENI. TCRdb reprocessed the 5' RACE reads with MiXCR, giving one entry per CDR3 protein. The sample has approximately 570,000 distinct CDR3 sequences, about a sixth seen once; the top ten hold more than 10%. This chain uses TRBV18 with TRBJ1-1; D is unresolved. Input material: PBMCs or a T cell subset sorted from them (not recorded which). This TCR was recovered from an adult woman who had mild COVID-19 (a few samples of this study predate the infection). Cell type and time point are not known. The chain's CDR3 is CASSLSTQHRQRGMNTEAFF. The CDR3 region has the DNA TGTGCCAGCTCACTTTCAACCCAGCACCGACAAAGAGGCATGAACACTGAAGCTTTCTTT.